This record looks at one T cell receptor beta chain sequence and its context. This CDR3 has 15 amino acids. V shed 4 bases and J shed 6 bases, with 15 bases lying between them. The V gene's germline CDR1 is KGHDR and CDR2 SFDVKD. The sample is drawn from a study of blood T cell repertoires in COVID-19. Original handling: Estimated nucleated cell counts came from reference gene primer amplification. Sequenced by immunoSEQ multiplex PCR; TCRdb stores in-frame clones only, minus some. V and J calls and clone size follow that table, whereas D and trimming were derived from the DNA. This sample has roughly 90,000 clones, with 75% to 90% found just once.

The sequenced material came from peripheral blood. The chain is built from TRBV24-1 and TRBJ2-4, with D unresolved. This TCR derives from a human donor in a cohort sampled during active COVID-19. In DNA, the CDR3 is TGTGCCACCAGTGAGTCCACAGTGCCCGGAAACATTCAGTACTTC. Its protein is CATSESTVPGNIQYF.